This T cell receptor beta chain was documented in a study of T cell repertoires in cytomegalovirus infection (dated by TCRdb to the late 2010s). Background on the whole study: Donor HLA type was relevant to the analysis, as public TCR beta signatures indicated carriage of CMV infection together with the matching HLA type. Findings and caveats that apply to the study as a whole: In both this cohort and an independent cohort of over 350 donors, the cumulative frequency of public TCR beta family members distinguished carriers of CMV infection plus the relevant HLA type. The ex vivo response was dominated by HLA-C-restricted CMV-specific TCR beta clonotypes, which also provided the single most frequent clonotype in two of eight donors.

The germline ends are 19 bases apart after V is trimmed by 6 bases and J by 5 bases. Spanning cysteine to phenylalanine, the CDR3 consists of 14 amino acids. Only CDR3 DNA remains: 42 bases, in frame from the first base. According to the germline V gene, CDR1 reads SQVTM and CDR2 reads ANQGSEA. The instrument was an Illumina HiSeq 1500. TCRdb reworked the public reads: Q25 trimming with fastp, MiXCR clone assembly, productive beta chains retained. Identical CDR3 protein sequences are pooled into one entry, listed with their most common genes and DNA. Here the sample has about 210,000 distinct CDR3 sequences; approximately 6.7% occur a single time. The leading ten clones occupy 5.5% to 8% of the sample. This clonotype was counted at least ten times. What antigen it recognizes has not been identified. Base qualities are missing; no much larger clone stands one base away.

This receptor was taken from a human donor in good health (CMV status not recorded). Some clones in this sample may be carry-over from other donors' samples. The sequence is built from TRBV29-1 and TRBJ1-1, with TRBD1 tentatively as D gene (6 bases match). The material sequenced was PBMCs. The DNA reads TGCAGCGTCCGGGACACAAACTACTGGACTGAAGCTTTCTTT. Its protein is CSVRDTNYWTEAFF.